These 2 T cell receptor beta chains originate from one sample sequenced in a study of cytomegalovirus exposure and HLA in healthy donors. Primers: 60 Vbeta forward and 13 Jbeta reverse. Clones were read by immunoSEQ multiplex PCR, and TCRdb kept only the in-frame ones, dropping some. The sample has under 130,000 clones; less than 85% are singletons. Sequenced material: PBMCs. The receptor source for this set is a man between 40 and 49 years old in good health and CMV-seropositive.

The genes are TRBV25-1 and TRBJ1-5; TRBD1 agrees at 8 bases. V shed 5 bases and J 4 bases; nucleotides not matched to a gene: 7. The CDR3 totals 15 residues. Germline V gene data show CDR1 as MGHDK and CDR2 as SYGVNS. The CDR3 DNA sequence: TGTGCCAGCAGTTCGGACAGGGCCAGAAATCAGCCCCAGCATTTT. Its translation: CASSSDRARNQPQHF.

Worth noting for this clone: This likely reflects a read error, since a far larger clone is one base away. The J gene is TRBJ1-1, the V gene TRBV6-6; TRBD1 is a possible D gene (6 bases). The CDR3 is 15 residues long. Germline lookup yields CDR1 MNHNY and CDR2 SVGAGI (reference sequence). The CDR3, as DNA: TGTGCCAGCAGTTATTTACAGGGTAAGGACACTGGAGCTTTCTTT. Residues: CASSYLQGKDTGAFF.